Presented here are 8 T cell receptor beta chains from one specimen sequenced in a study of cytomegalovirus exposure and HLA in healthy donors. Amplification used 60 Vbeta primers and 13 Jbeta primers. Some clones are missing from TCRdb's copy, which holds only in-frame ones; the method was immunoSEQ multiplex PCR. Here the sample spans 150,000 to 170,000 clones, 65% to 85% being singletons. The source material was PBMCs. These receptors were collected from a man aged 18 to 30 in good health and CMV-seronegative.

The chain links TRBV15 to TRBJ2-2; unclear D gene. CDR1 and CDR2 (germline): LNHNV, YYDKDF (reference sequence). V was clipped by 0 bases and J by 0 bases, with 11 bases between them. This CDR3 is built from 17 residues. The DNA for the CDR3 is TGTGCCACCAGCAGAGATAAAAAACACCCGAACACCGGGGAGCTGTTTTTT. It translates to CATSRDKKHPNTGELFF.

The chain joins TRBV6-5 to TRBJ2-4; D is perhaps TRBD2 (5 bases). This CDR3 is 16 amino acids long. The V gene's germline CDR1 is MNHEY and CDR2 SVGAGI. Between the trimmed V and J ends, which lost 0 bases and 1 base, there was a span of 10 bases. CDR3 sequence (DNA): TGTGCCAGCAGTTACTCGAGGGTCTATGCCAAAAACATTCAGTACTTC. As protein: CASSYSRVYAKNIQYF.

The chain combines TRBV7-8 with TRBJ2-7; D is unresolved. The V gene's germline CDR1 is SGHVS and CDR2 FQNEAQ. The CDR3 has 11 amino acids. The V end was cut by 5 bases, the J end by 6 bases, with 8 bases between. CDR3 amino acids: CASSPGPEQYF. CDR3 nucleotide sequence: TGTGCCAGCAGCCCAGGTCCCGAGCAGTACTTC.

The V and J genes are TRBV7-2 and TRBJ2-1; 8 bases align to TRBD2. With 0 bases clipped from V and 7 bases from J, the junction kept 11 bases outside the gene matches. The CDR3 totals 17 residues. Germline CDR1 SGHTA, CDR2 FQGNSA. The CDR3 DNA sequence: TGTGCCAGCAGCTTAGCCTTGTTTCGAGCGGGGGCGAATGAGCAGTTCTTC. Translated: CASSLALFRAGANEQFF.

The V call is TRBV6-1, the J call TRBJ2-7, with D possibly matching TRBD1 (7 bases). The CDR3 is made up of 13 amino acids. Germline V gene lookup returns CDR1 MNHNS and CDR2 SASEGT. Deletions cut 4 bases from V and 7 bases from J, with 14 bases between. CDR3 protein: CASSVQGGVEQYV. The CDR3 nucleotides read TGTGCCAGCAGTGTCCAGGGGGGTGTGGAGCAGTACGTC.

The chain uses TRBV30 and TRBJ1-3; tentatively, D is TRBD1 (5 bases). The V end was cut by 6 bases, the J end by 14 bases, with 20 bases between. The V gene's germline CDR1 is GTSNPN and CDR2 SVGIG (reference sequence). The CDR3 loop spans 12 amino acids. CDR3 region: CACTGTGDALYF. In DNA, the CDR3 is TGTGCCTGTACCGGTACAGGAGACGCCCTATATTTT.

The chain links TRBV5-1 to TRBJ1-1; TRBD1 matches 8 bases. The germline V gene encodes CDR1 SGHRS and CDR2 YFSETQ. Trimming cost V 2 bases and J 0 bases; bases outside gene matches: 6. The CDR3 runs 16 residues. CDR3 amino acids: CASSFLSGGLNTEAFF. The DNA for the CDR3 is TGCGCCAGCAGCTTTCTTTCAGGGGGCTTGAACACTGAAGCTTTCTTT. The entire variable domain, with the rest obtained from reference TRBV5-1 and TRBJ1-1, is as follows: KAGVTQTPRYLIKTRGQQVTLSCSPISGHRSVSWYQQTPGQGLQFLFEYFSETQRNKGNFPGRFSGRQFSNSRSEMNVSTLELGDSALYLCASSFLSGGLNTEAFFGQGTRLTVV.

This clone showed up just once. This chain links TRBV13 with TRBJ2-5; possible D gene TRBD1, 6 bases. Germline CDR1 is PRHDT and CDR2 is FYEKMQ (reference sequence). This CDR3 spans 14 amino acids. The V end lost 4 bases, the J end lost 4 bases, and 13 bases lay between the germline ends. CDR3: CASSYRQGRETQYF. The CDR3 coding sequence is TGTGCCAGCAGCTATAGGCAGGGGAGAGAGACCCAGTACTTC.